This entry lists 20 T cell receptor beta chains sequenced from one sample in a study of cytomegalovirus exposure and HLA in healthy donors. PCR amplification relied on 60 Vbeta primers (plus 13 Jbeta primers). The table came from immunoSEQ multiplex PCR; TCRdb's copy has only in-frame clones and leaves some out. The sample lists 130,000 to 150,000 clones; around four fifths were seen once. Sequencing was carried out using PBMCs. All receptors derive from a woman in her sixties in good health and CMV-seropositive.

This chain joins TRBV7-2 and TRBJ2-5; 12 nucleotides agree with TRBD1. The DNA end is more similar to TRBJ2-7, so the J call may be wrong. This CDR3 region has 15 residues. Germline lookup yields CDR1 SGHTA and CDR2 FQGNSA. The CDR3 reads CASSPRDRGQYEQYF. In DNA, the CDR3 is TGTGCCAGCAGCCCGCGGGACAGGGGGCAATACGAGCAGTACTTC.

The V gene is TRBV7-8, the J gene TRBJ1-5; D gene ambiguous. The V gene's germline CDR1 is SGHVS and CDR2 FQNEAQ. The length of the CDR3 is 15 residues. Trimming cost V 2 bases and J 9 bases, with 17 bases left between them. The CDR3, as DNA: TGTGCCAGCAGCTTATTACAACCTTCTCTGTCGCCCCAGCATTTT. Its translation is CASSLLQPSLSPQHF.

This clone was picked up a small number of times. The V call is TRBV7-2, the J call TRBJ2-1; D may be TRBD1 (6 bases). The germline V and J ends were trimmed by 8 bases and 7 bases, with 9 bases remaining between them. There are 11 residues in the CDR3. Germline V gene lookup returns CDR1 SGHTA and CDR2 FQGNSA. The CDR3 reads CASPDSNEQFF. The DNA for the CDR3 is TGTGCCAGCCCGGACAGTAATGAGCAGTTCTTC.

The rearrangement joins TRBV18 to TRBJ2-1; maybe TRBD1 (6 bases). This CDR3 is 15 amino acids long. V was pared by 3 bases and J by 3 bases, with 12 bases between. Germline V lookup: CDR1 KGHSH, CDR2 LQKENI. Written as DNA, the CDR3 is TGTGCCAGCTCACCTCCGGGACAAATCTACAATGAGCAGTTCTTC. Translated: CASSPPGQIYNEQFF.

The rearrangement links TRBV5-4 to TRBJ2-7; 8 nucleotides line up with TRBD1. Trimming removed 4 bases from V and 4 bases from J; junction bases left unmatched: 7. The germline gives CDR1 SGHNT, CDR2 YYREEE (reference sequence). CDR3 length: 14 amino acids. The CDR3 spells CASSQQGDGYEQYF. The CDR3 DNA reads TGTGCCAGCAGCCAACAGGGGGATGGTTACGAGCAGTACTTC.

The chain combines TRBV4-2 with TRBJ1-1, with D perhaps TRBD1 (5 bases). There are 16 residues in the CDR3. Trimming took off 4 bases at V and 1 base at J, with 16 bases between the two ends. Germline V gives CDR1 LGHNA, CDR2 YNFKEQ. The CDR3: CASSPLAGQPNTEAFF. For the CDR3, the DNA is TGTGCCAGCAGCCCTCTGGCGGGGCAGCCGAACACTGAAGCTTTCTTT.

This chain connects TRBV11-3 to TRBJ1-2, with 8 bases aligning to TRBD1. The germline V gene encodes CDR1 SGHNT and CDR2 YENEEA. The CDR3 is made up of 14 amino acids. V lost 5 bases, J lost 8 bases, and 10 bases stayed unmatched. The chain's CDR3 is CASSKDRGKEGYTF. The CDR3 DNA follows: TGTGCCAGCAGCAAAGACAGGGGAAAGGAAGGCTACACCTTC.

The gene calls are TRBV18 and TRBJ2-3; 11 bases are shared with TRBD1. Germline CDR1 is KGHSH and CDR2 is LQKENI. This CDR3 spans 19 amino acids. The junction had 11 bases not matched to a gene; V was cut back by 2 bases and J by 1 base. The CDR3 nucleotides are TGTGCCAGCTCACCAAGGACAGGGGGCAGTTATCGGGGCACAGATACGCAGTATTTT. It translates to CASSPRTGGSYRGTDTQYF.

V and J are TRBV30 and TRBJ1-1, with 9 bases aligning to TRBD1. Germline CDR1 GTSNPN, CDR2 SVGIG (reference sequence). V was pared by 0 bases and J by 9 bases, with 8 bases of the junction left unmatched. CDR3 length: 14 amino acids. The CDR3 bases are TGTGCCTGGAGTGTGGGGGGCGGACAGGGGAAAGCTTTCTTT. As protein: CAWSVGGGQGKAFF.

This clone was seen just once. The V call is TRBV29-1, the J call TRBJ2-5; 10 nucleotides match TRBD2. CDR1 SQVTM and CDR2 ANQGSEA come from the germline V gene. With V trimmed by 6 bases and J by 2 bases, 9 bases remained unmatched. The CDR3 consists of 15 residues. DNA for the CDR3: TGCAGCGTCCGCGGACTAGCGGACAGACAAGAGACCCAGTACTTC. Protein sequence: CSVRGLADRQETQYF.

The V gene is TRBV7-2, the J gene TRBJ1-1; no reliable D call. CDR3 length: 14 residues. Per germline, CDR1 SGHTA and CDR2 FQGNSA. Trimming took off 4 bases at V and 4 bases at J, with 13 bases between the two ends. The CDR3 reads CASSYSRQTTEAFF. Here the CDR3 DNA reads TGTGCCAGCAGCTATAGCCGGCAGACCACTGAAGCTTTCTTT.

DNA for the CDR3: TGTGCCAGCAGCTTATCGCGGAACAATGAGCAGTTCTTC. It translates to CASSLSRNNEQFF. The rearrangement links TRBV7-3 to TRBJ2-1; no firm D call. CDR1 is SGHTA, CDR2 FQGTGA, per germline. Trimming shortened V by 2 bases and J by 5 bases, and 7 bases separated the two germline ends. The length of the CDR3 is 13 residues.

V gene TRBV6-5 combines with J gene TRBJ2-7; D perhaps matches TRBD2 (6 bases). Deletions cut 2 bases from V and 3 bases from J, with 11 bases between. This CDR3 spans 14 amino acids. Germline V gives CDR1 MNHEY, CDR2 SVGAGI. The CDR3 DNA reads as TGTGCCAGCAGTTACGGGGGGAACGGCTACGAGCAGTACTTC. Residues: CASSYGGNGYEQYF.

V usage is TRBV18 and J usage is TRBJ2-7, with 8 bases matching TRBD1. Germline V gives CDR1 KGHSH, CDR2 LQKENI. CDR3 length: 14 residues. Trimming at V came to 3 bases and at J to 5 bases, leaving 6 bases not matched to a gene. Here the CDR3 reads CASSPRTGFNEQYF. The CDR3 region has the DNA TGTGCCAGCTCACCCCGGACAGGGTTCAACGAGCAGTACTTC. Full variable domain (missing parts from reference TRBV18 and TRBJ2-7): NAGVMQNPRHLVRRRGQEARLRCSPMKGHSHVYWYRQLPEEGLKFMVYLQKENIIDESGMPKERFSAEFPKEGPSILRIQQVVRGDSAAYFCASSPRTGFNEQYFGPGTRLTVT.

This clone is a singleton in its sample. The rearrangement links TRBV19 to TRBJ1-2, with D hard to call. Germline V gives CDR1 LNHDA, CDR2 SQIVND (reference sequence). Between the trimmed V and J ends, which lost 11 bases and 5 bases, there was a span of 15 bases. This CDR3 region has 12 residues. CDR3 residues: CASGGIGYGYTF. CDR3 DNA sequence: TGTGCCTCAGGAGGGATTGGATATGGCTACACCTTC.

The V gene is TRBV5-6, the J gene TRBJ2-5; no clear D. Judging by the DNA end, TRBJ2-7 fits better; the J call may be wrong. CDR1 SGHDT and CDR2 YYEEEE come from the germline V gene. This CDR3 region has 11 residues. The CDR3: CASSISNEQYF. CDR3 in DNA: TGTGCCAGCAGCATCTCGAACGAGCAGTACTTC.

The V call is TRBV10-3, the J call TRBJ1-5; TRBD1 aligns across 12 bases. The CDR3 loop spans 16 amino acids. Per germline, CDR1 ENHRY and CDR2 SYGVKD. The V and J ends lost 5 bases and 2 bases, in that order; junction bases with no gene match: 4. The CDR3 protein is CAISPGTGGRNQPQHF. The CDR3 nucleotides read TGTGCCATCAGTCCCGGGACAGGGGGCCGCAATCAGCCCCAGCATTTT.

The J gene is TRBJ1-5, the V gene TRBV18; D gene unclear. There are 15 residues in the CDR3. CDR1 is KGHSH and CDR2 is LQKENI in the germline V gene. V lost 1 base, J lost 1 base, and 8 bases lay in between. CDR3 nucleotide sequence: TGTGCCAGCTCACCACGAGGGCGGAGCAATCAGCCCCAGCATTTT. It yields the protein CASSPRGRSNQPQHF.

The chain combines TRBV14 with TRBJ1-4; D not certain. Deletions cut 4 bases from V and 4 bases from J, with 7 bases between. The CDR3 runs to 13 residues. Germline lookup yields CDR1 SGHDN and CDR2 FVKESK. The DNA for the CDR3 is TGTGCCAGCAGCCGCGCCTATAATGAAAAACTGTTTTTT. It codes for CASSRAYNEKLFF. Together with reference TRBV14 and TRBJ1-4, the CDR3 gives the full variable domain: EAGVTQFPSHSVIEKGQTVTLRCDPISGHDNLYWYRRVMGKEIKFLLHFVKESKQDESGMPNNRFLAERTGGTYSTLKVQPAELEDSGVYFCASSRAYNEKLFFGSGTQLSVL.

The rearrangement uses TRBV7-2 and TRBJ1-5; 7 nucleotides align to TRBD1. The CDR3 has 15 amino acids. CDR1 is SGHTA and CDR2 is FQGNSA in the germline V gene. V dropped 2 bases and J dropped 5; count of bases not matched to a gene: 6. Written as DNA, the CDR3 is TGTGCCAGCAGCTTATTTGGGGACAGAGATCAGCCCCAGCATTTT. It yields the protein CASSLFGDRDQPQHF.